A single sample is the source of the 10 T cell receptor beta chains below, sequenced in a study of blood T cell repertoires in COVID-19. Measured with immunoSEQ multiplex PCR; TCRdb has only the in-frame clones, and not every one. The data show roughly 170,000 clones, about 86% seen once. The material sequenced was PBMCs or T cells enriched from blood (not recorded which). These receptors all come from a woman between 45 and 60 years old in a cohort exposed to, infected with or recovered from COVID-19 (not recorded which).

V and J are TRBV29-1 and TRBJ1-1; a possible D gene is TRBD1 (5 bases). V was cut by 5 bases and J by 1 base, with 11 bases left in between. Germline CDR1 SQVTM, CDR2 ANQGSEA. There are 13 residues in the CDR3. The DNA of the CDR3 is TGCAGCGTTAACTCGGGGGGGAACACTGAAGCTTTCTTT. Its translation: CSVNSGGNTEAFF.

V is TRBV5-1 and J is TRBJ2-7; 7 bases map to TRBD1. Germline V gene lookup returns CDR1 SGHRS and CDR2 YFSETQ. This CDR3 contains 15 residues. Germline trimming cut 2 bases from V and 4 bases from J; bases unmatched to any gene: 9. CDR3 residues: CASSFWTTGSYEQYF. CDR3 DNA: TGCGCCAGCAGCTTCTGGACGACAGGGTCGTACGAGCAGTACTTC.

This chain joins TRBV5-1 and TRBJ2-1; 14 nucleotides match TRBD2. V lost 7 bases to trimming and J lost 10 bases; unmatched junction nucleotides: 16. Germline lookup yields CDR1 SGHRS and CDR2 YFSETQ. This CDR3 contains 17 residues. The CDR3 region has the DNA TGCGCCAGCGCCCAGACTAGCGGGAGGGCCGGGATTATGGAGCAGTTCTTC. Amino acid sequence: CASAQTSGRAGIMEQFF.

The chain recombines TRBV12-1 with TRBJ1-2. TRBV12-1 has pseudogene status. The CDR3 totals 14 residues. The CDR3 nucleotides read TGTGCCAGCAGTTCTAGGCCCAGTCGCGGGTCTTACACCTTC. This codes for CASSSRPSRGSYTF.

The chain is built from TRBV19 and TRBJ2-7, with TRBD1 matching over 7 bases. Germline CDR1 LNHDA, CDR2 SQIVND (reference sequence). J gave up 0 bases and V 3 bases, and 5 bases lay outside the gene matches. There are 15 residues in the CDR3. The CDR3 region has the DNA TGTGCCAGTAGTATTGACCGGGACAGCTCCTACGAGCAGTACTTC. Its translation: CASSIDRDSSYEQYF.

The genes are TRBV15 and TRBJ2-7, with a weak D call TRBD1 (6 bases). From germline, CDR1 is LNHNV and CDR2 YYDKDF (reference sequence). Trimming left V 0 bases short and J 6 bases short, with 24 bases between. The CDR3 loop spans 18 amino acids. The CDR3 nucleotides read TGTGCCACCAGCAGAGAAACAATTCCGGGACACTCTTCGGCCGAGCAGTACTTC. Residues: CATSRETIPGHSSAEQYF.

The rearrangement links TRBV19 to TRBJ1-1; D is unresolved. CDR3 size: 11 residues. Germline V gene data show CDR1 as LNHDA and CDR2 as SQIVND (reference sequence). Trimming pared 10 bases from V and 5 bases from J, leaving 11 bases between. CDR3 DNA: TGTGCCACCGAAGCTGGTACTGAAGCTTTCTTT. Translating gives CATEAGTEAFF.

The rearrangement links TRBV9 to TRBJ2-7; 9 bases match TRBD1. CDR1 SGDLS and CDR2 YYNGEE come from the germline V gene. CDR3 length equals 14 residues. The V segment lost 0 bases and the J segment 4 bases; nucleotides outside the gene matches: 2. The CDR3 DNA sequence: TGTGCCAGCAGCGTAGAGGGACAGGGATACGAGCAGTACTTC. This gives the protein CASSVEGQGYEQYF.

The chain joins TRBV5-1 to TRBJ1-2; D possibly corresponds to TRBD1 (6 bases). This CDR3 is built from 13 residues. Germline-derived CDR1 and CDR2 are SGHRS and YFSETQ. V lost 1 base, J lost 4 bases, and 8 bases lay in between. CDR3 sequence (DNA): TGCGCCAGCAGCTTGTTAGGGGGCTATGGCTACACCTTC. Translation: CASSLLGGYGYTF.

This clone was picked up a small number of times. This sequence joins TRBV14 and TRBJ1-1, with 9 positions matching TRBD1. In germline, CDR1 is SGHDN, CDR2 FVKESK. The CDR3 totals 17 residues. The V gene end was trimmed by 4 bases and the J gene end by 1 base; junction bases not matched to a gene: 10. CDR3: CASSPGTGQMQNTEAFF. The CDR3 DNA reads TGTGCCAGCAGCCCCGGGACAGGGCAGATGCAGAACACTGAAGCTTTCTTT.